These 5 T cell receptor beta chains were sequenced from one sample in a study of T cells in Graves' hyperthyroidism and ophthalmopathy. Regions amplified from RNA transcripts were the TCR beta CDR3 regions. When the TCR CDR3 underwent first-round RT-PCR, the HTBI primer set was used. TCRdb re-called the multiplex PCR reads with MiXCR, one entry per CDR3 protein. The sample includes a few hundred thousand distinct CDR3 sequences, about 15% of them seen just once. Sequences were obtained from blood. Source of these receptors: a woman in her forties with Graves' hyperthyroidism that later progressed to Graves' ophthalmopathy.

This clonotype has a single count. The V call is TRBV28, the J call TRBJ1-1; 7 bases are a match to TRBD1. J lost 3 bases, V lost 6 bases, and 7 bases had no gene match. Germline CDR1 and CDR2: MDHEN and SYDVKM. CDR3 length equals 14 residues. This chain's CDR3 is CASSSGQLYTEAFF. As DNA, the CDR3 is TGTGCCAGCAGCTCGGGACAGTTATACACTGAAGCTTTCTTT.

The sample holds many counts of this clonotype. The V call is TRBV2, the J call TRBJ2-5, with 13 bases lining up with TRBD2. The germline V gene encodes CDR1 SNHLY and CDR2 FYNNEI. V lost 6 bases and J lost 1; bases outside the gene matches: 14. This CDR3 is built from 19 residues. CDR3 nucleotides: TGTGCCAGCAGAAAGGGGACTAGCGGGACCCCCTGGAGCCAAGAGACCCAGTACTTC. It yields the protein CASRKGTSGTPWSQETQYF.

The chain recombines TRBV7-9 with TRBJ2-2; 15 nucleotides line up with TRBD2. Germline V gives CDR1 SEHNR, CDR2 FQNEAQ (reference sequence). The junction had 9 bases not matched to a gene; V was cut back by 5 bases and J by 5 bases. The length of the CDR3 is 18 residues. The CDR3 region is CASSPAGTSGRMTGELFF. CDR3 nucleotide sequence: TGTGCCAGCAGCCCCGCCGGGACTAGCGGGAGGATGACCGGGGAGCTGTTTTTT.

This clonotype has at least ten counts. Written as DNA, the CDR3 is TGTGCCAGCAGTTACTTAGGGAGCAACTCACCCCTCCACTTT. The encoded protein is CASSYLGSNSPLHF. The chain has TRBV6-5 and TRBJ1-6; no clear D gene. V was pared by 1 base and J by 10 bases, with 11 bases between. This CDR3 has 14 amino acids. The germline V gene encodes CDR1 MNHEY and CDR2 SVGAGI.

This clonotype was seen ten or more times. The CDR3 DNA follows: TGTGCCAGCTCACCACGACTAGCGGGTGTATCCTACGAGCAGTACTTC. This translates into CASSPRLAGVSYEQYF. This chain uses TRBV18 with TRBJ2-7; TRBD2 matches 10 bases. Germline V gene data show CDR1 as KGHSH and CDR2 as LQKENI. This CDR3 spans 16 amino acids. V gave up 1 base and J gave up 1 base; unmatched junction bases: 4.